The 21 T cell receptor beta chains below were found in one sample sequenced in a study of T-cell reconstitution after alpha-beta-depleted transplantation in children. Unique molecular identifiers were used to barcode this TCRbeta library. TCRdb reprocessed the PCR reads with MiXCR, giving one entry per CDR3 protein. The sample lists around 670,000 distinct CDR3 sequences; over 10% were seen once. Sample: PBMCs, taken before TCRalphabeta/CD19-depleted stem cell transplant. The receptor source for this set is a girl aged 2 to 10 with congenital amegakaryocytic thrombocytopenia, due to receive a stem cell transplant.

The table lists this clonotype with a few counts. The chain couples TRBV7-9 to TRBJ2-6, with D maybe TRBD2 (6 bases). Trimming left V 5 bases short and J 0 bases short, with 14 bases between. This CDR3 region has 17 residues. Germline lookup yields CDR1 SEHNR and CDR2 FQNEAQ (reference sequence). CDR3 nucleotides: TGTGCCAGCAGCCCCTCCGGGACTGTCTCTGGGGCCAACGTCCTGACTTTC. As protein: CASSPSGTVSGANVLTF.

At least ten counts were recorded for this clonotype. The J gene is TRBJ2-7, the V gene TRBV6-5; maybe TRBD2 (5 bases). The CDR3 is 11 amino acids. Trimming stripped 7 bases from V and 4 bases from J, with 8 bases between. CDR1 is MNHEY, CDR2 SVGAGI, per germline. In DNA, the CDR3 is TGTGCCAGCAAGGGAGTATACGAGCAGTACTTC. Translation gives CASKGVYEQYF.

V and J are TRBV20-1 and TRBJ2-5; TRBD2 might be the D (6 bases). The CDR3 is 14 amino acids. Looked up from germline, CDR1 is DFQATT and CDR2 is SNEGSKA (reference sequence). With 3 bases removed from V and 5 bases from J, the gap between germline ends came to 16 bases. The CDR3 nucleotides are TGCAGTGCTAGGACGAGGAGGGGCTTTGAGACCCAGTACTTC. Protein sequence: CSARTRRGFETQYF.

This clonotype was seen many times. The chain links TRBV12-3 or TRBV12-4 to TRBJ1-5; D is undetermined. CDR3 length equals 13 residues. V dropped 3 bases and J dropped 11 bases, with 14 bases sitting between them. CDR3 residues: CASSFVWDRAQHF. The CDR3 DNA reads as TGTGCCAGCAGTTTTGTGTGGGATAGGGCCCAGCATTTT.

In this sample, this clonotype turned up a few times. The V and J genes are TRBV30 and TRBJ2-2; possible D gene TRBD2, 6 bases. The CDR3 is 15 residues long. Germline loops: CDR1 GTSNPN, CDR2 SVGIG (reference sequence). V lost 0 bases to trimming and J lost 1 base, with 9 bases between them. The CDR3 is CAWSVGLKNTGELFF. The CDR3 DNA reads TGTGCCTGGAGTGTGGGACTTAAGAACACCGGGGAGCTGTTTTTT.

This clonotype was detected a few times. This sequence joins TRBV5-1 and TRBJ2-3, with no clear D. Trimming stripped 0 bases from V and 5 bases from J, with 10 bases between. The V gene's germline CDR1 is SGHRS and CDR2 YFSETQ. The CDR3 is made up of 14 amino acids. CDR3 in amino acids: CASSLAREVDTQYF. CDR3 coding DNA: TGCGCCAGCAGCTTGGCCCGAGAGGTAGATACGCAGTATTTT.

J is TRBJ2-4 and V is TRBV20-1, with 8 bases identical to TRBD2. The V gene's germline CDR1 is DFQATT and CDR2 SNEGSKA (reference sequence). With 2 bases clipped from V and 6 bases from J, the junction kept 15 bases outside the gene matches. This CDR3 has 17 amino acids. The CDR3 region has the DNA TGCAGTGCTAGATCCATTATACGGCGGGAGGCCCCAAACATTCAGTACTTC. This sequence encodes CSARSIIRREAPNIQYF.

This clonotype was seen ten or more times. This rearrangement joins TRBV20-1 to TRBJ2-5; TRBD2 matches at 8 bases. The V gene end was trimmed by 7 bases and the J gene end by 5 bases; junction bases not matched to a gene: 3. The germline gives CDR1 DFQATT, CDR2 SNEGSKA (reference sequence). The CDR3 runs 11 residues. Here the CDR3 DNA reads TGCAGTGTCGGGAGGGGGGAGACCCAGTACTTC. It translates to CSVGRGETQYF.

Of note for this clonotype: At one boundary the junction diverges from the germline segment, which might be a read error. This chain joins TRBV5-5 and TRBJ1-2; perhaps TRBD1 as D (5 bases). The CDR3 totals 12 residues. Germline assignment: CDR1 SGHKS and CDR2 YYEKEE (reference sequence). The CDR3 bases are TGTGCCAGCAGCCCCGGGACCCGGATCTTCCACTTC. It encodes CASSPGTRIFHF.

This clonotype was seen a few times. The chain employs TRBV20-1 and TRBJ2-2; D uncertain. V was shortened by 3 bases and J by 2 bases, with 4 bases between the two germline ends. This CDR3 region has 12 residues. The germline V gene has CDR1 DFQATT and CDR2 SNEGSKA (reference sequence). In nucleotides, the CDR3 is TGCAGTGCTAGGACTAACACCGGGGAGCTGTTTTTT. As protein: CSARTNTGELFF.

V and J are TRBV15 and TRBJ2-1; D unclear. From germline, CDR1 is LNHNV and CDR2 YYDKDF (reference sequence). The CDR3 has 16 residues. V was pared by 0 bases and J by 3 bases, with 12 bases between. The CDR3 DNA reads TGTGCCACCAGCAGAGAGAGGTGGAGAGGCTACAATGAGCAGTTCTTC. Its translation is CATSRERWRGYNEQFF.

The chain links TRBV20-1 to TRBJ2-1; 9 nucleotides line up with TRBD2. CDR3 length: 17 residues. Trimming cost V 0 bases and J 9 bases; bases outside gene matches: 15. CDR1 DFQATT and CDR2 SNEGSKA come from the germline V gene (reference sequence). CDR3: CSARDPVSGRGGGEQFF. CDR3 bases: TGCAGTGCTAGAGATCCGGTTAGCGGGAGAGGGGGAGGTGAGCAGTTCTTC.

About this clonotype: It may be a read error: a sequence one base away is much more abundant. The rearrangement links TRBV4-1 to TRBJ2-1; 7 bases are a match to TRBD2. CDR3 length equals 15 residues. The germline CDR1 and CDR2 sequences are MGHRA and YSYEKL. CDR3 coding DNA: TGCGCCAGCAACCAAATTCTGAGCGGGGACAATGAGCAGTTCTTC. Translated: CASNQILSGDNEQFF.

This clonotype was counted only a few times. This sequence joins TRBV7-6 and TRBJ2-7; no clear D gene. The CDR3 has 14 amino acids. V gave up 1 base and J gave up 1 base, with 8 bases separating them. Germline V gene data show CDR1 as SGHVS and CDR2 as FNYEAQ. CDR3 bases: TGTGCCAGCAGCTTAGAGGCCAGGTCCTACGAGCAGTACTTC. As protein: CASSLEARSYEQYF. Looking up the rest from reference TRBV7-6 and TRBJ2-7 gives the full variable domain: GAGVSQSPRYKVTKRGQDVALRCDPISGHVSLYWYRQALGQGPEFLTYFNYEAQQDKSGLPNDRFSAERPEGSISTLTIQRTEQRDSAMYRCASSLEARSYEQYFGPGTRLTVT.

The chain joins TRBV9 to TRBJ2-7, with D perhaps TRBD1 or TRBD2 (7 bases each). Between the trimmed V and J ends, which lost 1 base and 9 bases, there was a span of 14 bases. There are 13 residues in the CDR3. CDR1 is SGDLS, CDR2 YYNGEE, per germline. DNA for the CDR3: TGTGCCAGCAGCGTACGGGGAGGGGGCTGGCAGTACTTC. It encodes CASSVRGGGWQYF.

The chain carries TRBV19 and TRBJ1-3; D unclear. This CDR3 contains 17 residues. CDR1 and CDR2 from the germline V gene are LNHDA and SQIVND (reference sequence). The V end lost 7 bases, the J end lost 3 bases, and 22 bases lay between the germline ends. In nucleotides, the CDR3 is TGTGCCAGTACTCCTCTCCGGGATCCGGGGTATGGAAACACCATATATTTT. This encodes CASTPLRDPGYGNTIYF.

There are many counts of this clonotype. The J gene is TRBJ2-7, the V gene TRBV10-1; D is uncertain. The CDR3 consists of 10 residues. Trimming removed 9 bases from V and 1 base from J, with 4 bases in between. Germline V gene sequence: CDR1 WNHNN, CDR2 SYGVQD (reference sequence). The CDR3 nucleotides are TGCGCCAGGAGATCCTACGAGCAGTACTTC. Amino acid sequence: CARRSYEQYF.

This clonotype was recorded a few times. The genes are TRBV6-2 or TRBV6-3 and TRBJ1-5; 10 nucleotides line up with TRBD1. V lost 5 bases to trimming and J lost 7 bases; unmatched junction nucleotides: 5. Germline V gene data show CDR1 as MNHEY and CDR2 as SVGEGT. CDR3 length: 14 residues. The CDR3 reads CASSGGTGDQPQHF. The CDR3 DNA reads as TGTGCCAGCAGTGGTGGGACAGGGGACCAGCCCCAGCATTTT.

This clonotype came up a few times. The chain couples TRBV5-1 to TRBJ2-2, with D tentatively TRBD2 (5 bases). Trimming removed 4 bases from V and 4 bases from J, with 17 bases in between. The CDR3 totals 16 residues. The germline CDR1 and CDR2 sequences are SGHRS and YFSETQ. The CDR3: CASSRAGIEGTGELFF. The DNA of the CDR3 is TGCGCCAGCAGCCGGGCCGGGATCGAAGGCACCGGGGAGCTGTTTTTT.

The chain has TRBV20-1 and TRBJ2-3, with 10 bases fitting TRBD2. Per germline, CDR1 DFQATT and CDR2 SNEGSKA (reference sequence). Unmatched junction bases numbered 4, after V lost 2 bases and J lost 5 bases. The CDR3 contains 14 residues. This chain's CDR3 is CSARLAGVLDTQYF. In DNA, the CDR3 is TGCAGTGCTAGACTAGCGGGAGTATTAGATACGCAGTATTTT.

As to this clonotype: A read error may explain this, as a much larger clone is one base away. The gene calls are TRBV20-1 and TRBJ2-1; no clear D gene. In germline, CDR1 is DFQATT, CDR2 SNEGSKA (reference sequence). The CDR3 length is 12 residues. The CDR3: CSFPSAYDEQFF. The CDR3, as DNA: TGCAGTTTCCCTTCGGCCTACGATGAGCAGTTCTTC.